The entry that follows covers one T cell receptor (beta chain) sequence. Its antigen is unidentified. The data belong to a study of vaccination effects on CD4 cells after COVID-19. J gave up 10 bases and V 4 bases, and 9 bases lay outside the gene matches. The germline CDR1 and CDR2 sequences are LGHDT and YNNKEL (reference sequence). The CDR3 is 14 residues long. Antigen-specific CD4+ T cell clonotypes were called by their expansion after viral peptide-pool culture in ViraFEST. After less than twelve days in culture, the CD4+ T cells were isolated. The person had PCR-confirmed SARS-CoV-2 infection between March and December 2020. After 1.8 million or so PBMC were placed in each well, they were cultured with approximately 9.1 IU/ml IL-2 and roughly 10 ug/ml peptides. HIV-1 Nef peptide pool stimulation served as negative control. It was on days 3 and 7 that half the medium was replaced with IL-2 medium.

Assay used: immunoSEQ multiplex PCR; TCRdb lists only in-frame clones, some missing. This sample has under 70,000 clones, with 65% to 80% found just once. The receptor was isolated from a human donor who had a prior SARS-CoV-2 infection. The chain carries TRBV3-1 (or the pseudogene TRBV3-2) and TRBJ2-1, with TRBD1 matching over 8 bases. Specimen: CD4+ T cells from PBMCs cultured with HIV peptides, collected before COVID-19 vaccination. Subset indicated: HIV-1 Nef peptide pool negative control/reference culture. CDR3 nucleotides: TGTGCCAGCAGCCGATCCGGGACAGGCGACGAGCAGTTCTTC. This codes for CASSRSGTGDEQFF.